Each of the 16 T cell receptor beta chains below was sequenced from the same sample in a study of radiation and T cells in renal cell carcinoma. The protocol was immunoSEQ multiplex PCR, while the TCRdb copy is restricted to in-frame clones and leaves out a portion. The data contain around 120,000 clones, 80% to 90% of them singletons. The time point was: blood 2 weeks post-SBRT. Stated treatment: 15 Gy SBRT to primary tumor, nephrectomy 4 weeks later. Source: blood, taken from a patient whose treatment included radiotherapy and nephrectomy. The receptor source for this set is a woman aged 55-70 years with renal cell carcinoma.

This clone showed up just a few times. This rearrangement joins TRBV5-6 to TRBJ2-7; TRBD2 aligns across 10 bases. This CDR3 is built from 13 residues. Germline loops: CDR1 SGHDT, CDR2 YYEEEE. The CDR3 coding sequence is TGTGCCAGCAGCTTGCGGGCTAGCGGGAGCCCCACCGTC. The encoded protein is CASSLRASGSPTV.

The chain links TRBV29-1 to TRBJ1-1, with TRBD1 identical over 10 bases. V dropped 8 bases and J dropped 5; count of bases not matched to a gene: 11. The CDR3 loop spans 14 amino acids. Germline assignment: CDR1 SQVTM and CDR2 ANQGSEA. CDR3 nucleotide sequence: TGCAGCACCCGGACAGGGGGAAGTAAGACTGAAGCTTTCTTT. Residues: CSTRTGGSKTEAFF.

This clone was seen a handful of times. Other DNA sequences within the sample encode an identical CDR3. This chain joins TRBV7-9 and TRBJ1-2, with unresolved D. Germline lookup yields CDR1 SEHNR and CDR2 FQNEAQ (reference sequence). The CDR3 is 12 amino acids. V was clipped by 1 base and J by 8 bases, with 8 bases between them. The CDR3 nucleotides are TGTGCCAGCAGCTTAGGCAGCGACGGCTACACCTTC. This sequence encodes CASSLGSDGYTF.

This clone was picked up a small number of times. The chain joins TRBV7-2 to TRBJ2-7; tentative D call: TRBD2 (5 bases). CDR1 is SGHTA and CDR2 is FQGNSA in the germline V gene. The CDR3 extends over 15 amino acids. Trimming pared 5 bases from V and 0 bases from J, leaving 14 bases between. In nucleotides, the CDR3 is TGTGCCAGCAGCCCCTCGCGGGCTGTCTCCTACGAGCAGTACTTC. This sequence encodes CASSPSRAVSYEQYF.

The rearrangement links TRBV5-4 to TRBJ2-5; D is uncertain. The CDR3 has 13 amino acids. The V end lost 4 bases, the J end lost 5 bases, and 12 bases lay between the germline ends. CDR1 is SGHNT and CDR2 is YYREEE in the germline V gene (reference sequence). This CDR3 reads CASSPPESETQYF. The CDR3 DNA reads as TGTGCCAGCAGCCCCCCTGAATCGGAGACCCAGTACTTC.

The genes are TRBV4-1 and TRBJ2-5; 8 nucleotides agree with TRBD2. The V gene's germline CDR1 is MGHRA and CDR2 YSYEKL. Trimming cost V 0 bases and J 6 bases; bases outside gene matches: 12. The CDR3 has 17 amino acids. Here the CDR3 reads CASSQDLIGGAKQTQYF. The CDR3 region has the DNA TGCGCCAGCAGCCAAGATCTTATCGGGGGGGCCAAACAGACCCAGTACTTC.

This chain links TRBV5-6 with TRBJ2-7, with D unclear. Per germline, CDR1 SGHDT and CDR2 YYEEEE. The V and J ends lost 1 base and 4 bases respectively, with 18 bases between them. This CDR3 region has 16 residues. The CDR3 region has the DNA TGTGCCAGCAGCTTGAATGTGCGGAAGCTCACTTACGAGCAGTACTTC. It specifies CASSLNVRKLTYEQYF.

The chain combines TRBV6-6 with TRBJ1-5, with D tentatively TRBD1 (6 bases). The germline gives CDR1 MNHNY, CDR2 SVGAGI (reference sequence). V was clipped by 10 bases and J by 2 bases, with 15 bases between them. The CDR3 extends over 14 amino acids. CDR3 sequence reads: CAIQKGGGNQPQHF. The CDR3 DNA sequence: TGTGCCATCCAAAAGGGGGGCGGCAATCAGCCCCAGCATTTT.

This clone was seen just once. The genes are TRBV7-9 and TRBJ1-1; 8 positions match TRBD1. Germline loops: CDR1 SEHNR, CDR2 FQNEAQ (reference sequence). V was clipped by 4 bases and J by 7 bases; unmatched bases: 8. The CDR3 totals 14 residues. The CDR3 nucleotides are TGTGCCAGCAGCTCGTCCTCAGGGGGCGGTGAAGCTTTCTTT. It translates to CASSSSSGGGEAFF.

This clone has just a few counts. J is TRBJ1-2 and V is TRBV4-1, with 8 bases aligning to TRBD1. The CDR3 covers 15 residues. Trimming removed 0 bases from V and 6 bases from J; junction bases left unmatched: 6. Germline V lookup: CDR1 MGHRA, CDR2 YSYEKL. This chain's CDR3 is CASSQEDRVNDGYTF. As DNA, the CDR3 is TGCGCCAGCAGCCAAGAGGACAGGGTAAATGATGGCTACACCTTC.

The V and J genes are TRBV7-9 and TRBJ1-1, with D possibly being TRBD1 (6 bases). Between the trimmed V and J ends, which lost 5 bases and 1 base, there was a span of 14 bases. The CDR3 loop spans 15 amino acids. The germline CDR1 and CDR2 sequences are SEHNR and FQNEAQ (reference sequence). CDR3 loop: CASSQGTGRNTEAFF. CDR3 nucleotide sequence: TGTGCCAGCAGCCAAGGTACAGGGAGGAACACTGAAGCTTTCTTT.

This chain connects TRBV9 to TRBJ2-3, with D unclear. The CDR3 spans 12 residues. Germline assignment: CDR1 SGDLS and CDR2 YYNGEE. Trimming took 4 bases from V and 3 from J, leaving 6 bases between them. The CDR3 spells CASSLITDTQYF. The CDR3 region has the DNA TGTGCCAGCAGCTTAATTACAGATACGCAGTATTTT.

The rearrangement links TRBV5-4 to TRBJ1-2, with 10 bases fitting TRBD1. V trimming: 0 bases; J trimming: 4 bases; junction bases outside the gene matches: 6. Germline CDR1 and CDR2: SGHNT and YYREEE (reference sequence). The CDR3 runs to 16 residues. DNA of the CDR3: TGTGCCAGCAGCTTGGGCCGGGACAGGGGTATCTATGGCTACACCTTC. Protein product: CASSLGRDRGIYGYTF.

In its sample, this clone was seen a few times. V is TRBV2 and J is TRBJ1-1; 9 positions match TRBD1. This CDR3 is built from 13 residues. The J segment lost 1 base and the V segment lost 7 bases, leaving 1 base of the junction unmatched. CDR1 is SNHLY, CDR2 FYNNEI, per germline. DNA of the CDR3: TGTGCCAGCACGGGACAGGGGAACACTGAAGCTTTCTTT. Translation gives CASTGQGNTEAFF.

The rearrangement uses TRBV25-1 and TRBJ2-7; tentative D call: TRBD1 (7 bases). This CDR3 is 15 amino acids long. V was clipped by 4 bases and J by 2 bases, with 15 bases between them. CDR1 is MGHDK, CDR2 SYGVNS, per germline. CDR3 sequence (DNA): TGTGCCAGCAGTGCGAAGGAGGGACAGCCCTACGAGCAGTACTTC. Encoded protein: CASSAKEGQPYEQYF.

CDR3 amino acids: CASSIHRTQPQHF. The CDR3 DNA follows: TGTGCCAGTAGTATCCACCGGACCCAGCCCCAGCATTTT. The chain carries TRBV19 and TRBJ1-5; D not certain. V was shortened by 3 bases and J by 7 bases, with 10 bases between the two germline ends. This CDR3 has 13 amino acids. Germline values: CDR1 LNHDA, CDR2 SQIVND (reference sequence). The whole variable domain, filled in from reference TRBV19 and TRBJ1-5, reads DGGITQSPKYLFRKEGQNVTLSCEQNLNHDAMYWYRQDPGQGLRLIYYSQIVNDFQKGDIAEGYSVSREKKESFPLTVTSAQKNPTAFYLCASSIHRTQPQHFGDGTRLSIL.